The sequence of this TCR beta chain was determined in a study of blood T cell repertoires in COVID-19. Across the study: Italy, Spain and the United States were the sources of the convalescent and acute COVID-19 samples. PBMCs, B-cell-depleted T cells, or T cells provided the cDNA or gDNA that made up the material.

In the original workflow: Estimation of nucleated cell counts relied on the amplification of reference gene primers. The repertoire was sequenced with immunoSEQ multiplex PCR; TCRdb's copy has only in-frame clones and lacks some. For V, J and clone size, that table is used; D and trimming come from the DNA. The sample includes some 220,000 clones, around 81% seen only once; the top ten take roughly 2.4%. Germline V gives CDR1 LGHNT, CDR2 FRNRAP. CDR3 length: 15 residues. V lost 3 bases and J lost 0; bases outside the gene matches: 5. The receptor's source is a woman aged 60-75 years with acute or convalescent COVID-19. This chain links TRBV12-5 with TRBJ2-7; the match to TRBD1 covers 7 bases. Sequencing used peripheral blood. The CDR3 loop reads CASGFRQGVSYEQYF. The CDR3 nucleotides read TGTGCTAGTGGTTTCCGGCAGGGGGTCTCCTACGAGCAGTACTTC.